Following are 27 T cell receptor beta chains from one sample sequenced in a study of regulatory T cells. Primers: 52 TRBV forward and 13 TRBJ reverse. Assay used: immunoSEQ multiplex PCR; TCRdb lists only in-frame clones, some missing. The profile shows about 18,000 clones, around 90% of them singletons. The sequencing sample was made of CD8+ T cells sorted from blood. These receptor sequences come from a person aged 18-35 years with CD3G deficiency.

The chain links TRBV27 to TRBJ2-7, with 11 positions matching TRBD2. Germline CDR1 MNHEY, CDR2 SMNVEV (reference sequence). The junction had 4 bases not matched to a gene; V was cut back by 4 bases and J by 2 bases. The CDR3 is 15 amino acids. Written as DNA, the CDR3 is TGTGCCAGCAGTTCGGGACTAGCGGACGCCTACGAGCAGTACTTC. Protein product: CASSSGLADAYEQYF.

The rearrangement links TRBV30 to TRBJ2-5, with 7 bases aligning to TRBD2. The last part of the DNA fits TRBJ2-7 better; the J call may be wrong. Germline CDR1 GTSNPN, CDR2 SVGIG (reference sequence). The CDR3 has 14 amino acids. The CDR3 region has the DNA TGTGCCTGGAGTGTACTGCTGGGGGGGAGCGAGCAGTACTTC. Amino acid sequence: CAWSVLLGGSEQYF.

There are a few counts of this clone. The V and J genes are TRBV6-4 and TRBJ2-1, with 9 nucleotides matching TRBD1. This CDR3 is 13 amino acids long. V was clipped by 9 bases and J by 6 bases; unmatched bases: 6. Germline V gene lookup returns CDR1 MRHNA and CDR2 SNTAGT. The CDR3 here is CARTTGGGNEQFF. The CDR3 coding sequence is TGTGCCAGGACGACAGGGGGAGGCAATGAGCAGTTCTTC.

A single count supports this clone. J is TRBJ2-5 and V is TRBV9; 9 bases map to TRBD2. This CDR3 has 15 residues. J lost 2 bases, V lost 3 bases, and 5 bases had no gene match. Looked up from germline, CDR1 is SGDLS and CDR2 is YYNGEE. Here the CDR3 DNA reads TGTGCCAGCAGCGGGAGCGGGGGGACTCAAGAGACCCAGTACTTC. Translated: CASSGSGGTQETQYF.

The V gene is TRBV7-2, the J gene TRBJ2-7, with D perhaps matching TRBD2 (5 bases). Germline CDR1 is SGHTA and CDR2 is FQGNSA. The CDR3 is 13 amino acids. V was cut by 3 bases and J by 4 bases, with 10 bases left in between. This chain's CDR3 is CASSFEGAYEQYF. CDR3 nucleotides: TGTGCCAGCAGCTTTGAGGGAGCATACGAGCAGTACTTC.

The chain joins TRBV4-1 to TRBJ2-2; the D gene is possibly TRBD1 (5 bases). The CDR3 consists of 18 residues. With 0 bases removed from V and 6 bases from J, the gap between germline ends came to 20 bases. Germline CDR1 is MGHRA and CDR2 is YSYEKL. The CDR3 sequence is CASSQDGAGKGRAGELFF. In nucleotides, the CDR3 is TGCGCCAGCAGCCAAGATGGGGCAGGGAAAGGTCGCGCCGGGGAGCTGTTTTTT.

The J gene is TRBJ2-7, the V gene TRBV5-1; 13 bases align to TRBD2. Unmatched junction bases numbered 0, after V lost 4 bases and J lost 2 bases. Germline CDR1 SGHRS, CDR2 YFSETQ. The CDR3 sequence is 14 residues long. The CDR3, as DNA: TGCGCCAGCAGCACTAGCGGGGGGGCCTACGAGCAGTACTTC. Translation: CASSTSGGAYEQYF.

The chain joins TRBV5-4 to TRBJ1-2; D unclear. V was cut by 2 bases and J by 7 bases, with 15 bases left in between. This CDR3 is 14 amino acids long. CDR1 is SGHNT and CDR2 is YYREEE in the germline V gene (reference sequence). DNA for the CDR3: TGTGCCAGCAGCTTCGACGGAGCCCCCCCTGGCTACACCTTC. This gives the protein CASSFDGAPPGYTF.

V usage is TRBV7-9 and J usage is TRBJ2-1; 10 nucleotides line up with TRBD1. V lost 5 bases and J lost 6; bases outside the gene matches: 4. CDR1 and CDR2 (germline): SEHNR, FQNEAQ (reference sequence). CDR3 length: 14 amino acids. The CDR3 DNA sequence: TGTGCCAGCAGCCTCAGGACAGGGGGCAATGAGCAGTTCTTC. Its translation is CASSLRTGGNEQFF.

V usage is TRBV20-1 and J usage is TRBJ2-1; D remains ambiguous. This CDR3 region has 9 residues. Looked up from germline, CDR1 is DFQATT and CDR2 is SNEGSKA (reference sequence). The V gene lost 5 bases and the J gene lost 10 bases, with 6 bases spanning the gap. The CDR3 here is CSASEEQFF. The CDR3 DNA sequence: TGCAGTGCTTCCGAGGAGCAGTTCTTC.

The chain links TRBV7-8 to TRBJ2-1; perhaps TRBD2 as D (6 bases). The CDR3 consists of 14 residues. Germline CDR1 SGHVS, CDR2 FQNEAQ. V was clipped by 0 bases and J by 6 bases, with 9 bases between them. CDR3 amino acids: CASSLAEGRNEQFF. The DNA for the CDR3 is TGTGCCAGCAGCTTAGCGGAGGGCCGCAATGAGCAGTTCTTC.

The rearrangement joins TRBV27 to TRBJ2-2; D call uncertain. The CDR3 runs 15 residues. Looked up from germline, CDR1 is MNHEY and CDR2 is SMNVEV (reference sequence). Trimming removed 3 bases from V and 0 bases from J, with 8 bases in between. The CDR3 DNA reads TGTGCCAGCAGTTTTTCCGGGCCGAACACCGGGGAGCTGTTTTTT. Translating gives CASSFSGPNTGELFF.

This chain links TRBV12-5 with TRBJ1-4; D may be TRBD1 (6 bases). The CDR3 runs to 14 residues. Germline V gene sequence: CDR1 LGHNT, CDR2 FRNRAP. The V gene lost 6 bases and the J gene lost 5 bases, with 13 bases spanning the gap. The CDR3 loop is CASGRDNPNEKLFF. The CDR3 coding sequence is TGTGCTAGTGGGAGGGACAACCCAAATGAAAAACTGTTTTTT.

This chain uses TRBV9 with TRBJ2-1, with D perhaps matching TRBD1 (8 bases). Trimming shortened V by 3 bases and J by 4 bases, and 14 bases separated the two germline ends. Germline V CDR1 and CDR2: SGDLS, YYNGEE. The CDR3 totals 15 residues. CDR3 nucleotide sequence: TGTGCCAGCAGCGCAGCGGGACAGGTTTACAATGAGCAGTTCTTC. It yields the protein CASSAAGQVYNEQFF.

The J gene is TRBJ1-6, the V gene TRBV6-1; D unresolved. The CDR3 spans 14 residues. V was shortened by 2 bases and J by 7 bases, with 9 bases between the two germline ends. Germline V CDR1 and CDR2: MNHNS, SASEGT. CDR3 DNA: TGTGCCAGCAGTGAATATGGTCTCAATTCACCCCTCCACTTT. Its translation is CASSEYGLNSPLHF.

The chain recombines TRBV9 with TRBJ2-2, with 7 bases fitting TRBD2. Germline V gene sequence: CDR1 SGDLS, CDR2 YYNGEE. The V gene end was trimmed by 5 bases and the J gene end by 6 bases; junction bases not matched to a gene: 4. The CDR3 is made up of 13 amino acids. CDR3 loop: CASSYGLAGELFF. CDR3 coding DNA: TGTGCCAGCAGTTATGGACTAGCCGGGGAGCTGTTTTTT. Full variable domain (outside the CDR3, taken from reference TRBV9 and TRBJ2-2): DSGVTQTPKHLITATGQRVTLRCSPRSGDLSVYWYQQSLDQGLQFLIQYYNGEERAKGNILERFSAQQFPDLHSELNLSSLELGDSALYFCASSYGLAGELFFGEGSRLTVL.

The chain carries TRBV7-2 and TRBJ2-3; maybe TRBD1 (6 bases). Germline V gene data show CDR1 as SGHTA and CDR2 as FQGNSA. V lost 0 bases and J lost 1, with 14 bases in between. This CDR3 region has 17 residues. The CDR3 protein is CASSLAPWDIGTDTQYF. The CDR3 coding sequence is TGTGCCAGCAGCTTAGCGCCGTGGGACATCGGCACAGATACGCAGTATTTT.

This chain uses TRBV7-8 with TRBJ2-3, with D perhaps matching TRBD1 or TRBD2 (6 bases each). Germline CDR1 and CDR2: SGHVS and FQNEAQ. The CDR3 is made up of 15 amino acids. V gave up 1 base and J gave up 3 bases, with 11 bases separating them. The CDR3 DNA sequence: TGTGCCAGCAGCTTAGAGGGGGGAATGACAGATACGCAGTATTTT. Amino acids: CASSLEGGMTDTQYF.

The rearrangement joins TRBV9 to TRBJ2-1; 8 bases align to TRBD2. V lost 0 bases, J lost 8 bases, and 7 bases stayed unmatched. This CDR3 has 15 residues. CDR1 is SGDLS and CDR2 is YYNGEE in the germline V gene. CDR3 sequence (DNA): TGTGCCAGCAGCGTAGTGGGACTAGTGCCCTATGAGCAGTTCTTC. Amino acid sequence: CASSVVGLVPYEQFF.

The rearrangement links TRBV6-5 to TRBJ2-7; D is possibly TRBD1 or TRBD2 (7 bases each). This CDR3 is 15 amino acids long. Trimming cost V 5 bases and J 5 bases, with 19 bases left between them. Germline V CDR1 and CDR2: MNHEY, SVGAGI. The CDR3 is CASSKGRGPVDEQYF. The DNA for the CDR3 is TGTGCCAGCAGTAAGGGGAGGGGGCCCGTCGACGAGCAGTACTTC.

V usage is TRBV27 and J usage is TRBJ2-7; the D call may be TRBD1 or TRBD2 (5 bases each). V was clipped by 0 bases and J by 4 bases, with 16 bases between them. The CDR3 has 16 amino acids. Germline V CDR1 and CDR2: MNHEY, SMNVEV (reference sequence). Here the CDR3 reads CASSLSGDSPKYEQYF. CDR3 bases: TGTGCCAGCAGTTTATCGGGGGATTCGCCCAAATACGAGCAGTACTTC.

This chain joins TRBV5-4 and TRBJ2-2, with D unresolved. Germline-derived CDR1 and CDR2 are SGHNT and YYREEE (reference sequence). The CDR3 has 12 amino acids. The V end lost 0 bases, the J end lost 7 bases, and 4 bases lay between the germline ends. For the CDR3, the DNA is TGTGCCAGCAGCTTGGGCGACGGGGAGCTGTTTTTT. This sequence encodes CASSLGDGELFF. The full variable domain, rest sourced from reference TRBV5-4 and TRBJ2-2, is ETGVTQSPTHLIKTRGQQVTLRCSSQSGHNTVSWYQQALGQGPQFIFQYYREEENGRGNFPPRFSGLQFPNYSSELNVNALELDDSALYLCASSLGDGELFFGEGSRLTVL.

The J gene is TRBJ1-1, the V gene TRBV6-1; no reliable D call. This CDR3 has 13 amino acids. CDR1 MNHNS and CDR2 SASEGT come from the germline V gene. V was clipped by 6 bases and J by 4 bases, with 12 bases between them. The CDR3 DNA reads as TGTGCCAGCAGGAGAACCGGGGTCACTGAAGCTTTCTTT. It specifies CASRRTGVTEAFF.

The V and J genes are TRBV7-6 and TRBJ2-5, with 9 bases fitting TRBD1. The germline gives CDR1 SGHVS, CDR2 FNYEAQ. There are 14 residues in the CDR3. The trim removed 5 bases at V and 5 bases at J, leaving 6 bases unmatched. The CDR3 is CASSLGQGMETQYF. The CDR3 DNA reads TGTGCCAGCAGCCTTGGACAGGGGATGGAGACCCAGTACTTC.

This chain joins TRBV28 and TRBJ2-3, with TRBD2 matching over 14 bases. Looked up from germline, CDR1 is MDHEN and CDR2 is SYDVKM. V trimming: 6 bases; J trimming: 4 bases; junction bases outside the gene matches: 9. This CDR3 is 17 amino acids long. This chain's CDR3 is CASRRLAGGPAPDTQYF. The CDR3 region has the DNA TGTGCCAGCAGGCGACTAGCGGGGGGGCCTGCACCAGATACGCAGTATTTT.

This chain joins TRBV5-5 and TRBJ2-1; D unclear. V gave up 4 bases and J gave up 6 bases, with 11 bases separating them. CDR3 length equals 13 residues. Germline CDR1 SGHKS, CDR2 YYEKEE (reference sequence). CDR3 sequence (DNA): TGTGCCAGCAGCCTCGGGCGGTTCAATGAGCAGTTCTTC. Residues: CASSLGRFNEQFF.

This sequence joins TRBV9 and TRBJ2-2; the D gene is possibly TRBD2 (6 bases). Germline V gene data show CDR1 as SGDLS and CDR2 as YYNGEE. The length of the CDR3 is 14 residues. V was clipped by 7 bases and J by 5 bases, with 15 bases between them. The CDR3 DNA reads as TGTGCCAGCGCCGGGACTCAACTTACCGGGGAGCTGTTTTTT. Protein product: CASAGTQLTGELFF.